Each of the 14 T cell receptor beta chains below was sequenced from the same sample in a study of cytomegalovirus exposure and HLA in healthy donors. The PCR employed 60 Vbeta primers together with 13 Jbeta primers. Generated by immunoSEQ multiplex PCR, the TCRdb table keeps only in-frame clones and is missing some. The sample holds some 100,000 clones, 84% seen once. Material for sequencing was PBMCs. These receptors originate from a woman under 30 in good health and CMV-seronegative.

This rearrangement joins TRBV9 to TRBJ1-5; no firm D call. With 4 bases removed from V and 4 bases from J, the gap between germline ends came to 12 bases. The CDR3 consists of 14 residues. Germline CDR1 reads SGDLS; CDR2 reads YYNGEE. The DNA of the CDR3 is TGTGCCAGCAGCTTTTCGGCGGCGAATCAGCCCCAGCATTTT. Protein product: CASSFSAANQPQHF.

The DNA of the CDR3 is TGTGCCAGCAGCTACACAAGCGTAGACTACGAGCAGTACTTC. It specifies CASSYTSVDYEQYF. The rearrangement uses TRBV11-2 and TRBJ2-5, with unresolved D. The J call may be wrong; the DNA end is better matched by TRBJ2-7. Germline CDR1 is SGHAT and CDR2 is FQNNGV. The CDR3 has 14 amino acids.

This chain connects TRBV19 to TRBJ1-5; unclear D gene. The length of the CDR3 is 14 residues. Trimming pared 9 bases from V and 5 bases from J, leaving 17 bases between. CDR1 is LNHDA, CDR2 SQIVND, per germline (reference sequence). For the CDR3, the DNA is TGTGCCAGCTACTCTGGGCAGTCCTATCAGCCCCAGCATTTT. This translates into CASYSGQSYQPQHF.

A note on this clone: An end of the junction does not agree with germline; a read error may underlie this. The rearrangement uses TRBV7-9 and TRBJ1-2, with 10 positions matching TRBD1. CDR1 is SEHNR, CDR2 FQNEAQ, per germline (reference sequence). The CDR3 loop spans 15 amino acids. This chain's CDR3 is CSSSSSGQGYYGYTF. CDR3 bases: TGTTCCAGCAGCTCCTCGGGACAGGGGTACTATGGCTACACCTTC.

This rearrangement joins TRBV9 to TRBJ2-3, with D perhaps matching TRBD2 (5 bases). This CDR3 contains 13 residues. V was clipped by 0 bases and J by 6 bases, with 8 bases between them. CDR1 is SGDLS and CDR2 is YYNGEE in the germline V gene. CDR3 sequence (DNA): TGTGCCAGCAGCGTAGATATAGCGGATACGCAGTATTTT. As protein: CASSVDIADTQYF.

V gene TRBV5-1 combines with J gene TRBJ1-4; D might be TRBD1 (6 bases). The CDR3 covers 15 residues. Deletions cut 0 bases from V and 4 bases from J, with 10 bases between. Per germline, CDR1 SGHRS and CDR2 YFSETQ. CDR3 in amino acids: CASSLVGQLNEKLFF. In DNA, the CDR3 is TGCGCCAGCAGCTTGGTAGGACAGCTTAATGAAAAACTGTTTTTT.

This chain links TRBV11-2 with TRBJ2-7, with 8 bases lining up with TRBD1. The V segment lost 4 bases and the J segment 3 bases; nucleotides outside the gene matches: 8. The CDR3 loop spans 15 amino acids. From germline, CDR1 is SGHAT and CDR2 FQNNGV. CDR3 amino acids: CASSSTLGTGYEQYF. In nucleotides, the CDR3 is TGTGCCAGCAGCTCGACCTTAGGGACAGGCTACGAGCAGTACTTC.

The chain has TRBV9 and TRBJ1-2, with TRBD1 identical over 7 bases. In germline, CDR1 is SGDLS, CDR2 YYNGEE. The ends lost 3 bases at V and 4 bases at J; junction bases unmatched: 12. This CDR3 has 16 amino acids. CDR3 sequence (DNA): TGTGCCAGCAGCGGAAACTCACAGGGGTCATCCTATGGCTACACCTTC. This gives the protein CASSGNSQGSSYGYTF.

Concerning this clone itself: The sample has other DNA sequences that encode this CDR3 too. CDR3 DNA: TGTGCCAGCAGCTCGTTAGCCGTTAGCACAGATACGCAGTATTTT. Protein product: CASSSLAVSTDTQYF. J is TRBJ2-3 and V is TRBV7-3; no firm D call. Trimming shortened V by 4 bases and J by 0 bases, and 11 bases separated the two germline ends. This CDR3 contains 15 residues. Germline CDR1 reads SGHTA; CDR2 reads FQGTGA.

V is TRBV5-1 and J is TRBJ2-5; 9 positions agree with TRBD2. The J call may be faulty, since TRBJ2-7 better matches the DNA end. CDR1 is SGHRS, CDR2 YFSETQ, per germline. The CDR3 loop spans 16 amino acids. CDR3 nucleotide sequence: TGCGCCAGCATGGCCACTAGCGGGTGGGGGGCTTACGAGCAGTACTTC. Its protein is CASMATSGWGAYEQYF.

This chain uses TRBV28 with TRBJ2-5; D possibly corresponds to TRBD2 (5 bases). This CDR3 is built from 14 residues. Trimming left V 3 bases short and J 7 bases short, with 15 bases between. The germline gives CDR1 MDHEN, CDR2 SYDVKM. CDR3 in DNA: TGTGCCAGCAGTTTCTTATCGGGGAAAGGGACCCAGTACTTC. This codes for CASSFLSGKGTQYF.

This chain connects TRBV28 to TRBJ2-3, with 8 bases lining up with TRBD2. V was clipped by 6 bases and J by 0 bases; unmatched bases: 5. Germline V gene data show CDR1 as MDHEN and CDR2 as SYDVKM. There are 15 residues in the CDR3. Here the CDR3 reads CASRVAGLSTDTQYF. The CDR3 bases are TGTGCCAGCAGAGTAGCGGGGTTGAGCACAGATACGCAGTATTTT. Full variable domain (outside the CDR3, taken from reference TRBV28 and TRBJ2-3): DVKVTQSSRYLVKRTGEKVFLECVQDMDHENMFWYRQDPGLGLRLIYFSYDVKMKEKGDIPEGYSVSREKKERFSLILESASTNQTSMYLCASRVAGLSTDTQYFGPGTRLTVL.

The chain recombines TRBV7-9 with TRBJ2-7, with 10 bases fitting TRBD2. Germline CDR1 SEHNR, CDR2 FQNEAQ (reference sequence). Trimming took 1 base from V and 3 from J; bases not matched to a gene: 9. The CDR3 consists of 17 residues. Here the CDR3 DNA reads TGTGCCAGCAGCTTAGGGGTTGCTAGCGGGGGCCTCTACGAGCAGTACTTC. It translates to CASSLGVASGGLYEQYF.

This rearrangement joins TRBV7-7 to TRBJ2-5; 9 bases are shared with TRBD1. The assigned J gene may be wrong: the sequence end matches TRBJ2-7 better. Germline lookup yields CDR1 SSHAT and CDR2 FNYEAQ (reference sequence). The CDR3 has 14 amino acids. The CDR3 region is CASSLGGQGYEQYF. CDR3 DNA sequence: TGTGCCAGCAGCTTAGGGGGACAGGGCTACGAGCAGTACTTC.